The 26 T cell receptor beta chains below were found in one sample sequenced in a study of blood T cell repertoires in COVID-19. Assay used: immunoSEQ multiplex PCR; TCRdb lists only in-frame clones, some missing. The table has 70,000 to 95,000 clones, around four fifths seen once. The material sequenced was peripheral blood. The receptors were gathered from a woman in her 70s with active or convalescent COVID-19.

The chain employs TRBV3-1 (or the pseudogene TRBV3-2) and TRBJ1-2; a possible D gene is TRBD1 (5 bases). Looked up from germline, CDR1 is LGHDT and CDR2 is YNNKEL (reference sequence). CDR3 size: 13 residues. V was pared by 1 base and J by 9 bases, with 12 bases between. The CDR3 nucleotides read TGTGCCAGCAGCCAAGGTGGGGCCGGCAGCTACACCTTC. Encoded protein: CASSQGGAGSYTF.

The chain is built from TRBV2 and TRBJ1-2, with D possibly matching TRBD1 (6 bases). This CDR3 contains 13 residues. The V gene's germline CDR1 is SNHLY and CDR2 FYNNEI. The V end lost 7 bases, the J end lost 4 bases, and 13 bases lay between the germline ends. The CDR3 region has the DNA TGTGCCAGCACACAGGGTTTGGGCTATGGCTACACCTTC. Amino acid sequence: CASTQGLGYGYTF.

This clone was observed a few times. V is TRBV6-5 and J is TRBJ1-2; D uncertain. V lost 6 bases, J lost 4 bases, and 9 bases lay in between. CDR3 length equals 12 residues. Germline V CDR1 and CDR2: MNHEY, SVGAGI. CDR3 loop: CASRRGVYGYTF. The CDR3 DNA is TGTGCCAGCAGACGAGGAGTCTATGGCTACACCTTC.

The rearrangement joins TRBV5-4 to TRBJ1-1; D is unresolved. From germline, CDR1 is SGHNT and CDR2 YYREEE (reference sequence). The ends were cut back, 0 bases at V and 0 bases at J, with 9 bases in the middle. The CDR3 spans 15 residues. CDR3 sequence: CASSLGTGLNTEAFF. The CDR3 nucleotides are TGTGCCAGCAGCTTGGGCACGGGATTGAACACTGAAGCTTTCTTT.

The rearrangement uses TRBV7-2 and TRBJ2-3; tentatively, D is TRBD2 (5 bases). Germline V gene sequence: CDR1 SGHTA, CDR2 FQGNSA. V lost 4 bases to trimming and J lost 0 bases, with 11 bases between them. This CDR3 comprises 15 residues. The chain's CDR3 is CASSSQRTSTDTQYF. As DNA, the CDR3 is TGTGCCAGCAGCTCCCAGCGGACTAGCACAGATACGCAGTATTTT.

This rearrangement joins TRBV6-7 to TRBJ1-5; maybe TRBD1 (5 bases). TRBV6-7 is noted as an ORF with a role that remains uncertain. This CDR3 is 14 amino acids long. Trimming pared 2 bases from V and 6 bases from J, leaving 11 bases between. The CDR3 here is CASSYGQGSQPQHF. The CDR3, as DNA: TGTGCCAGCAGTTACGGCCAGGGTTCTCAGCCCCAGCATTTT.

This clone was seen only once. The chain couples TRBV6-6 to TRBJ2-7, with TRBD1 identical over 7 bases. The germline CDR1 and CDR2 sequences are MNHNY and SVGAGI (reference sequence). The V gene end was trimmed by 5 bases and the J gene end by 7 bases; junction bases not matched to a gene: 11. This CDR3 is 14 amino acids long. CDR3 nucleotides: TGTGCCAGCAGTCCCCGGCAGGGGGTGGGTGAGCAGTACTTC. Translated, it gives CASSPRQGVGEQYF.

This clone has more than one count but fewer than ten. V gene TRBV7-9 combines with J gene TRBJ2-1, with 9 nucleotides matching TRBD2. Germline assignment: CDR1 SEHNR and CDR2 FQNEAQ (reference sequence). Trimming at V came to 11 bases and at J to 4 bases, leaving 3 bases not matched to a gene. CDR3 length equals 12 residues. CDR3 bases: TGTGCCGGGCGGGAGGGTTACAATGAGCAGTTCTTC. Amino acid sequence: CAGREGYNEQFF.

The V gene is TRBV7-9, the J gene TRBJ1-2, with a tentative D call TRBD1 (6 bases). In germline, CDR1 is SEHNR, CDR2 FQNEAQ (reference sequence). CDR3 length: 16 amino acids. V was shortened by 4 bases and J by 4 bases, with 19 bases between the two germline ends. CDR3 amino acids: CASSSLLQGEAYGYTF. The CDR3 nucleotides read TGTGCCAGCAGCTCCCTACTACAGGGTGAGGCCTATGGCTACACCTTC.

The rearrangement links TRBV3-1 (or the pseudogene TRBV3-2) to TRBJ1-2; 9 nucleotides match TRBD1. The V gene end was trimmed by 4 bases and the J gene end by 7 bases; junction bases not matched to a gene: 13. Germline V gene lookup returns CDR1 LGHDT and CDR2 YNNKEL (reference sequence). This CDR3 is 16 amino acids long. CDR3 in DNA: TGTGCCAGCAGCCTCGTACAGGGGGCCCTAACGGGTGGCTACACCTTC. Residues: CASSLVQGALTGGYTF.

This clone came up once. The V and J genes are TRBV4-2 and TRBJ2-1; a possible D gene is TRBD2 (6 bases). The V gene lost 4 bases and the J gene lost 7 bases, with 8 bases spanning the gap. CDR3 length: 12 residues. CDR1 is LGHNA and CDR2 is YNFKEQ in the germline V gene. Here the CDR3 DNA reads TGTGCCAGCAGCCCCGGAGGGAATGAGCAGTTCTTC. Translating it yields CASSPGGNEQFF.

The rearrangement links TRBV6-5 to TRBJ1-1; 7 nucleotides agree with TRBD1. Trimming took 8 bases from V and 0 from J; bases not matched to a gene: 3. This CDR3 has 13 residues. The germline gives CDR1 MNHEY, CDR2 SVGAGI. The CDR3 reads CASWDRLNTEAFF. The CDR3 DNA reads TGTGCCAGCTGGGACAGATTGAACACTGAAGCTTTCTTT.

CDR3 sequence: CASSIGTGAYNEQFF. DNA of the CDR3: TGTGCCAGCAGCATAGGGACAGGGGCGTACAATGAGCAGTTCTTC. The gene calls are TRBV7-6 and TRBJ2-1; 10 nucleotides line up with TRBD1. V shed 5 bases, J shed 4 bases, and the junction held 5 bases outside the gene matches. Germline V gene sequence: CDR1 SGHVS, CDR2 FNYEAQ. The CDR3 runs 15 residues.

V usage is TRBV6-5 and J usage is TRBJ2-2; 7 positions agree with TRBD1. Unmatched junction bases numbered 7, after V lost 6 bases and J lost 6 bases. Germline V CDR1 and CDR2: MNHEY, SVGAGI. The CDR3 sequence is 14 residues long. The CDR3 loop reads CASRQTGVAGELFF. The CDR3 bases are TGTGCCAGCAGGCAAACAGGGGTGGCCGGGGAGCTGTTTTTT.

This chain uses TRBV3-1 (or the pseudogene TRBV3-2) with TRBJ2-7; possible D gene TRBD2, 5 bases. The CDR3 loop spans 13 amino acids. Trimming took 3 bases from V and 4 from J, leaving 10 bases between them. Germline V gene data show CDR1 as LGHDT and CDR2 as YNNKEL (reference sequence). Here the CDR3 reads CASSHGAEYEQYF. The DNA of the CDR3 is TGTGCCAGCAGCCACGGAGCGGAGTACGAGCAGTACTTC.

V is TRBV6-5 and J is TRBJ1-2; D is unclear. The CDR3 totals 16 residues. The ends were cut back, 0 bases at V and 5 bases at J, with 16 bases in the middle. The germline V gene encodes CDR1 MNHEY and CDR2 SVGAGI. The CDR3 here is CASSYSLDSIWYGYTF. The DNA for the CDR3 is TGTGCCAGCAGTTACTCCCTGGACTCCATTTGGTATGGCTACACCTTC.

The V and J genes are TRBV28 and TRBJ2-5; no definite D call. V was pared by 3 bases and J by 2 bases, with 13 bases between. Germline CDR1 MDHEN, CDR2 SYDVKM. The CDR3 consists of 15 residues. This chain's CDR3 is CASSLRQPAQETQYF. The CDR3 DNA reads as TGTGCCAGCAGTTTGAGGCAGCCAGCACAAGAGACCCAGTACTTC. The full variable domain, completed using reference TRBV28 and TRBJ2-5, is DVKVTQSSRYLVKRTGEKVFLECVQDMDHENMFWYRQDPGLGLRLIYFSYDVKMKEKGDIPEGYSVSREKKERFSLILESASTNQTSMYLCASSLRQPAQETQYFGPGTRLLVL.

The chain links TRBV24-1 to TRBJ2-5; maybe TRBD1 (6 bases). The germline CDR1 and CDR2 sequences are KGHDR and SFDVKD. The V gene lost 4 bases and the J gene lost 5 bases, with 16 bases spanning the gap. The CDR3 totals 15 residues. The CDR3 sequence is CATSDPGQRDETQYF. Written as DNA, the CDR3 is TGTGCCACCAGTGACCCAGGACAGAGGGATGAGACCCAGTACTTC.

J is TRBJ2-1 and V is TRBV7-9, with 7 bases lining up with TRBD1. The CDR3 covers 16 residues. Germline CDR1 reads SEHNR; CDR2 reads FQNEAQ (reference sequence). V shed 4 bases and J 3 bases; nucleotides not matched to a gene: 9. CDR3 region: CASSSRRDRNYNEQFF. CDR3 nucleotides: TGTGCCAGCAGCTCCCGCCGGGACAGAAACTACAATGAGCAGTTCTTC.

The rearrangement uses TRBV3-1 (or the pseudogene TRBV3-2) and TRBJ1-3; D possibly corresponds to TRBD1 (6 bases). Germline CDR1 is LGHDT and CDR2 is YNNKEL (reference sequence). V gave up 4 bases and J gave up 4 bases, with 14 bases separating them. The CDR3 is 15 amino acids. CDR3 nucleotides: TGTGCCAGCAGCCCAGGGGATAGGTTCGGAAACACCATATATTTT. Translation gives CASSPGDRFGNTIYF.

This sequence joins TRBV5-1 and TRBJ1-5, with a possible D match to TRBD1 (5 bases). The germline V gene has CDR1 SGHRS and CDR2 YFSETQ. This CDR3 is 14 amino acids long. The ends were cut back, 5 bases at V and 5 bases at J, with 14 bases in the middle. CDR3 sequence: CASSLGAKDQPQHF. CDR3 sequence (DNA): TGCGCCAGCAGTTTAGGGGCGAAGGATCAGCCCCAGCATTTT.

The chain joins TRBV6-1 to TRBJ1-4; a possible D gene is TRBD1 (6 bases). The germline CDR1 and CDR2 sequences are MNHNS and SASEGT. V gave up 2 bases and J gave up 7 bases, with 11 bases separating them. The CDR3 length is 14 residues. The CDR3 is CASSEQGSGEKLFF. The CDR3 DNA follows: TGTGCCAGCAGTGAACAGGGGTCGGGTGAAAAACTGTTTTTT.

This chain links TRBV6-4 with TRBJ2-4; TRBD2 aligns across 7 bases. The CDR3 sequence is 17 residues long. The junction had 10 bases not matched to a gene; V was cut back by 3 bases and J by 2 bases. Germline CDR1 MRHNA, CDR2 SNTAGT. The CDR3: CASSEGSGTISKNIQYF. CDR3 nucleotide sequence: TGTGCCAGCAGTGAAGGATCAGGGACTATTTCCAAAAACATTCAGTACTTC.

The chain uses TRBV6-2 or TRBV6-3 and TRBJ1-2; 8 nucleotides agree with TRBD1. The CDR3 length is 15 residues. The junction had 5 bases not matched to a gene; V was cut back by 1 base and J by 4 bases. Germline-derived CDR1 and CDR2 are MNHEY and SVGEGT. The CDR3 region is CASSYWGQATYGYTF. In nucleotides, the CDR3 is TGTGCCAGCAGTTACTGGGGACAGGCGACCTATGGCTACACCTTC.

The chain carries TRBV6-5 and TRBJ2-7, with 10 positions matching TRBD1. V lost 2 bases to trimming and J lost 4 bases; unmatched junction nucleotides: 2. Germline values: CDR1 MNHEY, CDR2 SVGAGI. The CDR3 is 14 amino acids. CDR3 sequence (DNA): TGTGCCAGCAGTTACGGGACAGGGGTGTACGAGCAGTACTTC. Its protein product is CASSYGTGVYEQYF.

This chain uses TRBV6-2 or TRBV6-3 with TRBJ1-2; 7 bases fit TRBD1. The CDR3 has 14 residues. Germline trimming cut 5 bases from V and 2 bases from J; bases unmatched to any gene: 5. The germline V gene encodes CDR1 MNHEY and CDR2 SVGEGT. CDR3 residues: CASSRPGQNYGYTF. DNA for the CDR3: TGTGCCAGCAGTAGACCGGGACAGAACTATGGCTACACCTTC.